The 9 T cell receptor beta chains below all came from one sample that was sequenced in a study of Graves' ophthalmopathy and Graves' hyperthyroidism. Beta-chain TCR CDR3 regions were amplified from RNA transcripts. Second-round multiplex PCR came after first-round RT-PCR with HTBI primers. Each CDR3 protein is one row after TCRdb ran MiXCR on the multiplex PCR reads. The repertoire consists of tens of thousands of distinct CDR3 sequences, with approximately 47% occurring once and the leading ten covering roughly 4.3%. Sequencing used peripheral blood. The source of these receptors is an adult woman with Graves' ophthalmopathy.

This clonotype was counted once. CDR3 amino acids: CASSWGLLQETQYF. The CDR3 bases are TGCGCCAGCAGCTGGGGACTCTTGCAAGAGACCCAGTACTTC. The V gene is TRBV5-1, the J gene TRBJ2-5, with a possible D match to TRBD2 (6 bases). This CDR3 is built from 14 residues. V lost 3 bases and J 2 bases, leaving 11 bases between the germline ends. Germline V CDR1 and CDR2: SGHRS, YFSETQ.

This clonotype was counted at least ten times. The chain combines TRBV28 with TRBJ2-7; 7 bases fit TRBD1. The CDR3 loop spans 16 amino acids. Per the germline V gene, CDR1 is MDHEN and CDR2 is SYDVKM. After removal of 4 bases from V and 4 bases from J, the junction contained 13 bases not matched to a gene. DNA of the CDR3: TGTGCCAGCAGTTCGAGACAGGGACGGGGATTATACGAGCAGTACTTC. Encoded protein: CASSSRQGRGLYEQYF.

This clonotype was picked up many times. The V call is TRBV29-1, the J call TRBJ1-1, with D perhaps TRBD1 (6 bases). The CDR3 is 14 amino acids. V shed 5 bases and J shed 1 base, with 14 bases lying between them. Looked up from germline, CDR1 is SQVTM and CDR2 is ANQGSEA. The CDR3 sequence is CSVKRTAGNTEAFF. For the CDR3, the DNA is TGCAGCGTTAAGAGGACAGCCGGGAACACTGAAGCTTTCTTT.

The V call is TRBV14, the J call TRBJ2-1; 9 bases map to TRBD2. V gave up 5 bases and J gave up 5 bases; unmatched junction bases: 7. The CDR3 is 15 amino acids. Germline V gene sequence: CDR1 SGHDN, CDR2 FVKESK. DNA of the CDR3: TGTGCCAGCAGCGGGTCTAGCGGGGTGGACAATGAGCAGTTCTTC. Translating it yields CASSGSSGVDNEQFF.

This clonotype was picked up one time. This chain joins TRBV20-1 and TRBJ2-1; 8 positions agree with TRBD2. Germline V gene data show CDR1 as DFQATT and CDR2 as SNEGSKA (reference sequence). The CDR3 has 13 residues. J was trimmed by 3 bases and V by 7 bases; bases with no gene match: 5. The CDR3 DNA reads as TGCAGTGGCGGGGGGCCCCACTACAATGAGCAGTTCTTC. It yields the protein CSGGGPHYNEQFF.

This clonotype was counted many times. CDR3 sequence (DNA): TGCAGTGCTAGAGTTGACACGAGGACTGAAGCTTTCTTT. It specifies CSARVDTRTEAFF. The J gene is TRBJ1-1, the V gene TRBV20-1, with unresolved D. Germline assignment: CDR1 DFQATT and CDR2 SNEGSKA (reference sequence). CDR3 length: 13 residues. V was clipped by 1 base and J by 5 bases, with 11 bases between them.

Concerning this clonotype: Just one base apart from a much larger clone, this may be a read error. The conserved final phenylalanine or tryptophan is absent from the CDR3, which likely points to a read error. The chain is built from TRBV11-1 and TRBJ2-1; D tentatively fits TRBD1 or TRBD2 (6 bases each). The CDR3 is made up of 15 amino acids. The V gene's germline CDR1 is SGHAT and CDR2 FQDESV (reference sequence). V gave up 6 bases and J gave up 0 bases, with 12 bases separating them. The CDR3 reads CASSYGGTSYNEQFC. CDR3 DNA: TGTGCCAGCAGTTACGGGGGCACCTCCTACAATGAGCAGTTCTGC.

This clonotype showed up many times. The chain has TRBV6-4 and TRBJ2-2; 10 positions agree with TRBD2. Trimming removed 4 bases from V and 4 bases from J; junction bases left unmatched: 0. The CDR3 has 14 amino acids. Germline V gives CDR1 MRHNA, CDR2 SNTAGT. The CDR3 protein is CASSASGSTGELFF. The DNA of the CDR3 is TGTGCCAGCAGTGCTAGCGGGAGCACCGGGGAGCTGTTTTTT.

The chain joins TRBV10-2 to TRBJ1-2; unclear D gene. There are 13 residues in the CDR3. Trimming took 4 bases from V and 2 from J, leaving 8 bases between them. The V gene's germline CDR1 is WSHSY and CDR2 SAAADI. CDR3 bases: TGCGCCAGCAGTGTCACAGCCAACTATGGCTACACCTTC. Translating it yields CASSVTANYGYTF.